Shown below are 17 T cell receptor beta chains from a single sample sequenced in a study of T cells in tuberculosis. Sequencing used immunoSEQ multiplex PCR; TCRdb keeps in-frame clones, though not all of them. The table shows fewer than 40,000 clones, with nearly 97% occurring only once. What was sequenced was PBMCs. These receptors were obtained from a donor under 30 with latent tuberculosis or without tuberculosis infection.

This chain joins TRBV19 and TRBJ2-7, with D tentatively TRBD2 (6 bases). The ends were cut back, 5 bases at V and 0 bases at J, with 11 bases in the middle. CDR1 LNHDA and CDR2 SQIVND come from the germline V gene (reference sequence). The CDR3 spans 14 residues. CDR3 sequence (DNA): TGTGCCAGTAGTCGTGGGGACTCCTCCTACGAGCAGTACTTC. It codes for CASSRGDSSYEQYF.

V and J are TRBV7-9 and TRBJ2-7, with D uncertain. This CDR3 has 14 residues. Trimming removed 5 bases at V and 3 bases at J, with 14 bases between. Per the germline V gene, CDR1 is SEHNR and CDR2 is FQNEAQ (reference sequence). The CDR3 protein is CASSLDEPSYEQYF. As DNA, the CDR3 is TGTGCCAGCAGCCTCGATGAGCCTAGCTACGAGCAGTACTTC. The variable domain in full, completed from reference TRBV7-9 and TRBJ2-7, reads DTGVSQNPRHKITKRGQNVTFRCDPISEHNRLYWYRQTLGQGPEFLTYFQNEAQLEKSRLLSDRFSAERPKGSFSTLEIQRTEQGDSAMYLCASSLDEPSYEQYFGPGTRLTVT.

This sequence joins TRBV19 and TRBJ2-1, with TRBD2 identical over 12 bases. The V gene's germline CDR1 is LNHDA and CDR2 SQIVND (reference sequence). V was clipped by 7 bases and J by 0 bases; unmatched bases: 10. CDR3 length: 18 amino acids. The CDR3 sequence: CASIPASGRGLSYNEQFF. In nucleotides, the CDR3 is TGTGCCAGTATCCCGGCTAGCGGGAGGGGGCTCTCCTACAATGAGCAGTTCTTC. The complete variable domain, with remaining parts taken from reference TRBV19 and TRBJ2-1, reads DGGITQSPKYLFRKEGQNVTLSCEQNLNHDAMYWYRQDPGQGLRLIYYSQIVNDFQKGDIAEGYSVSREKKESFPLTVTSAQKNPTAFYLCASIPASGRGLSYNEQFFGPGTRLTVL.

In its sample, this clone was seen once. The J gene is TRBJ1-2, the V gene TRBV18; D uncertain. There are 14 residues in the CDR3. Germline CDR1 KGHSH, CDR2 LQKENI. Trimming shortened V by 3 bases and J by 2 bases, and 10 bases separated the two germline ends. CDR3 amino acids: CASSPNTGNYGYTF. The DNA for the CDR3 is TGTGCCAGCTCACCTAACACGGGAAACTATGGCTACACCTTC.

The DNA for the CDR3 is TGTGCCAGCAGCTTACTAACGGGGGGGCGGGAGACCCAGTACTTC. This sequence encodes CASSLLTGGRETQYF. V gene TRBV7-2 combines with J gene TRBJ2-5; 8 bases line up with TRBD2. The germline V gene encodes CDR1 SGHTA and CDR2 FQGNSA. The CDR3 is 15 residues long. V shed 2 bases and J 5 bases; nucleotides not matched to a gene: 7.

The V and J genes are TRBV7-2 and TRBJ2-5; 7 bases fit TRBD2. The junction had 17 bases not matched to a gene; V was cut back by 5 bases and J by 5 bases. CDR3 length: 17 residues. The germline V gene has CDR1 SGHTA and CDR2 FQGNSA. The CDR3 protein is CASSAWTRLGIRETQYF. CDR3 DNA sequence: TGTGCCAGCAGCGCCTGGACTAGACTAGGCATCCGGGAGACCCAGTACTTC.

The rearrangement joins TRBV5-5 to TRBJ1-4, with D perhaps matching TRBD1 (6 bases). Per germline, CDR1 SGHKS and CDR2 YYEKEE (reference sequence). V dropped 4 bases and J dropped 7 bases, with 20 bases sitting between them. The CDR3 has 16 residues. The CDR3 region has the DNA TGTGCCAGCAGCCTTAGCGTACAGGGTGGAGGTGAAAAACTGTTTTTT. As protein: CASSLSVQGGGEKLFF.

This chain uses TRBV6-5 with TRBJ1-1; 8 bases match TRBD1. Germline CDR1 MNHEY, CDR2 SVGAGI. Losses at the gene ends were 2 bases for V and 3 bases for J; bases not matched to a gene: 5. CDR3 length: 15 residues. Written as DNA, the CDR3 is TGTGCCAGCAGTTACCAGGGGGCTTTTGACACTGAAGCTTTCTTT. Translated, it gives CASSYQGAFDTEAFF.

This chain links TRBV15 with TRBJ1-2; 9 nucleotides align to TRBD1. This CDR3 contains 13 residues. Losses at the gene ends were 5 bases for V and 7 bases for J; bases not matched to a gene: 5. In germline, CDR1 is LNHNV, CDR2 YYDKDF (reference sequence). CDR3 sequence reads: CATSGDRVSGYTF. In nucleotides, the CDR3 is TGTGCCACCAGCGGGGACAGGGTGTCTGGCTACACCTTC.

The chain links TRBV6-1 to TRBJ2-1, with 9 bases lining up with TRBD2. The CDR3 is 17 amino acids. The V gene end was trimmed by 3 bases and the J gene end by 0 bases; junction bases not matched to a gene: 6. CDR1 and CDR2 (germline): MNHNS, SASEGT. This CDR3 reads CASSDIAGDLSYNEQFF. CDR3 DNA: TGTGCCAGCAGTGATATAGCGGGAGACCTCTCCTACAATGAGCAGTTCTTC.

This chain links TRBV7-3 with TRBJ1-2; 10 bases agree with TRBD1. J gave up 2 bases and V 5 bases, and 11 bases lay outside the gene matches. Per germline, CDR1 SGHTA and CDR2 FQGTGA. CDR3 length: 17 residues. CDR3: CASSPDGSTGGNYGYTF. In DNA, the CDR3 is TGTGCCAGCAGCCCCGATGGGTCGACAGGGGGCAACTATGGCTACACCTTC. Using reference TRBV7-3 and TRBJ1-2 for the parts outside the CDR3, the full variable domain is GAGVSQTPSNKVTEKGKYVELRCDPISGHTALYWYRQSLGQGPEFLIYFQGTGAADDSGLPNDRFFAVRPEGSVSTLKIQRTERGDSAVYLCASSPDGSTGGNYGYTFGSGTRLTVV.

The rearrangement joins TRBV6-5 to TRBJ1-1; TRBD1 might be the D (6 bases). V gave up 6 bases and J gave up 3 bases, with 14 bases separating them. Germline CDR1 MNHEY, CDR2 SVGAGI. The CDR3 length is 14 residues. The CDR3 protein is CASSRLNRDTEAFF. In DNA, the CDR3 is TGTGCCAGCAGCCGGCTTAACAGGGACACTGAAGCTTTCTTT.

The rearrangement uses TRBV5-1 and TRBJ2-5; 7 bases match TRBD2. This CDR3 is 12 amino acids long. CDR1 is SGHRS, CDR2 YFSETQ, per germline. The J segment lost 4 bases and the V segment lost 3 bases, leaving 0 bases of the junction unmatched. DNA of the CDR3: TGCGCCAGCAGCTGGGGGGGAGAGACCCAGTACTTC. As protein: CASSWGGETQYF.

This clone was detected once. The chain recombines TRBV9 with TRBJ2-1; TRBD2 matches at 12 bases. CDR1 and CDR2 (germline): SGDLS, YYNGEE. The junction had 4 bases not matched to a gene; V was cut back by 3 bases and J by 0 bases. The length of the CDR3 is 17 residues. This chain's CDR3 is CASSAGTSGLSYNEQFF. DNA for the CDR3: TGTGCCAGCAGCGCAGGGACTAGCGGGCTCTCCTACAATGAGCAGTTCTTC.

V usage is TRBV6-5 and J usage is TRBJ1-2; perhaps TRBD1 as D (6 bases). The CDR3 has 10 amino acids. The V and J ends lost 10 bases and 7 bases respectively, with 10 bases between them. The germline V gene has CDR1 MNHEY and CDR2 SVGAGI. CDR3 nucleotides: TGTGCCAACGGACAGCCTGGCTACACCTTC. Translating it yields CANGQPGYTF.

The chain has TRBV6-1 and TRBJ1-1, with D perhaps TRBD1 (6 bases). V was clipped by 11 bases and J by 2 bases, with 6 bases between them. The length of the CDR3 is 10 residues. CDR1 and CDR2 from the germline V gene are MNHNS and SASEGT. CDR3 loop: CAGGNTEAFF. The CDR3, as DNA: TGTGCCGGGGGCAACACTGAAGCTTTCTTT.

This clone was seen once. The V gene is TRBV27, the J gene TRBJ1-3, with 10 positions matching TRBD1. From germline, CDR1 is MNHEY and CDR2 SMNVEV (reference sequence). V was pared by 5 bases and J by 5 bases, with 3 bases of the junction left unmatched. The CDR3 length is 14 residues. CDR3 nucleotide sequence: TGTGCCAGCAGTGCGGGACAGGGGAGAAACACCATATATTTT. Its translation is CASSAGQGRNTIYF.